One and the same sample provided the 9 T cell receptor beta chains below, sequenced in a study of T cells in Graves' hyperthyroidism and ophthalmopathy. It was RNA transcripts that yielded the amplified TCR beta CDR3 regions. During a first-round RT-PCR of the TCR CDR3, the HTBI primer set was used. TCRdb reprocessed the multiplex PCR reads via MiXCR and lists one record per CDR3 protein. The sample shows approximately 640,000 distinct CDR3 sequences, about 45% of them seen only once. Sequences were obtained from peripheral blood or thyroid tissue (not recorded which). The receptors were sampled from an adult man with Graves' disease, either hyperthyroidism or ophthalmopathy (not recorded which).

The chain combines TRBV25-1 with TRBJ1-4, with D hard to call. The CDR3 loop spans 14 amino acids. Trimming pared 1 base from V and 13 bases from J, leaving 16 bases between. CDR1 is MGHDK, CDR2 SYGVNS, per germline. CDR3 in amino acids: CASSEWASMAGLFF. CDR3 nucleotide sequence: TGTGCCAGCAGTGAATGGGCCAGCATGGCTGGACTGTTTTTT.

In its sample, this clonotype was seen a few times. This sequence joins TRBV15 and TRBJ1-1; D gene unclear. Germline V lookup: CDR1 LNHNV, CDR2 YYDKDF (reference sequence). The CDR3 sequence is 14 residues long. The V and J ends lost 0 bases and 2 bases respectively, with 7 bases between them. The CDR3, as DNA: TGTGCCACCAGCAGAGAGAGCAGAAACACTGAAGCTTTCTTT. Protein product: CATSRESRNTEAFF.

The rearrangement joins TRBV2 to TRBJ1-4; 8 bases are shared with TRBD1. With 5 bases clipped from V and 2 bases from J, the junction kept 10 bases outside the gene matches. CDR3 size: 17 residues. Germline-derived CDR1 and CDR2 are SNHLY and FYNNEI. The CDR3 loop reads CASSPRTGLVTNEKLFF. The CDR3 region has the DNA TGTGCCAGCAGTCCAAGGACAGGGTTAGTGACTAATGAAAAACTGTTTTTT.

The chain links TRBV12-3 or TRBV12-4 to TRBJ2-6; 8 bases match TRBD1. There are 16 residues in the CDR3. The V segment lost 4 bases and the J segment 8 bases; nucleotides outside the gene matches: 10. The CDR3 region has the DNA TGTGCCAGCAGTTCTACCAGGGGGCGCGGGACCAACGTCCTGACTTTC. Translating gives CASSSTRGRGTNVLTF.

This chain links TRBV20-1 with TRBJ1-3, with D possibly being TRBD1 (6 bases). CDR3 length: 17 amino acids. Germline V gene sequence: CDR1 DFQATT, CDR2 SNEGSKA (reference sequence). The CDR3 here is CSVEGTFTLAGVNTIYF. The CDR3 bases are TGCAGCGTTGAGGGAACCTTTACCCTCGCAGGGGTGAACACCATATATTTT.

As to this clonotype: Germline is not matched at one junction end, which may reflect a read error. J is TRBJ1-1 and V is TRBV10-2, with D perhaps TRBD1 (6 bases). The CDR3 is made up of 14 amino acids. Germline CDR1 reads WSHSY; CDR2 reads SAAADI. The DNA for the CDR3 is TGCGCCTGCAGCGGGGAACAGGGTAACACTGAAGCTTTCTTT. Encoded protein: CACSGEQGNTEAFF.

The sample holds a few counts of this clonotype. The chain couples TRBV6-2 or TRBV6-3 to TRBJ2-7; 8 bases fit TRBD2. Trimming removed 6 bases from V and 6 bases from J; junction bases left unmatched: 7. The CDR3 covers 13 residues. CDR1 MNHEY and CDR2 SVGEGT come from the germline V gene. CDR3 sequence reads: CASSPGGLVEQYF. The CDR3 coding sequence is TGTGCCAGCAGCCCGGGAGGGCTGGTCGAGCAGTACTTC.

This clonotype came up a few times. The CDR3 is CSASLFGKVTYNSPLHF. CDR3 bases: TGCAGTGCTAGTCTGTTTGGGAAAGTGACCTATAATTCACCCCTCCACTTT. This chain joins TRBV20-1 and TRBJ1-6, with D uncertain. Trimming took off 3 bases at V and 2 bases at J, with 17 bases between the two ends. The CDR3 spans 17 residues. The germline V gene encodes CDR1 DFQATT and CDR2 SNEGSKA (reference sequence).

A few counts support this clonotype. The V and J genes are TRBV20-1 and TRBJ1-5; possibly TRBD1 for D (6 bases). V lost 6 bases and J 7 bases, leaving 16 bases between the germline ends. The CDR3 spans 13 residues. Germline V lookup: CDR1 DFQATT, CDR2 SNEGSKA (reference sequence). The chain's CDR3 is CSANQGPRQPQHF. The CDR3 bases are TGCAGTGCGAACCAGGGGCCGAGGCAGCCCCAGCATTTT.